These T cell receptor beta chains were read from a single sample in a study of T-cell reconstitution after alpha-beta-depleted transplantation in children. TCRdb reprocessed the PCR reads with MiXCR, giving one entry per CDR3 protein. This sample yields 800,000 to 1,000,000 distinct CDR3 sequences, of which roughly 31% are seen a single time; roughly 28% belongs to the top ten. This sample comprised PBMCs, mostly from graft donor cells, obtained 360 days after TCRalphabeta/CD19-depleted stem cell transplant. The receptors here all came from a boy in the first two years of life who had a stem cell transplant for SCID, so the T cells may come from the graft donor. CDR3s include the opening cysteine and the closing phenylalanine or tryptophan. The order of the fields is D gene, clone size, J gene, V gene, CDR3 protein, CDR3 DNA. The D gene is left open where the match is weak. Clone size is given for some rows only: seen once, a few or many times, or a class if the clone is expanded.

D: TRBD1
size: few
J: TRBJ2-7
V: TRBV6-5
CDR3: CASRLFPGQGAIYEQYF
DNA: TGTGCCAGCAGACTTTTTCCGGGACAGGGGGCGATCTACGAGCAGTACTTC

D: TRBD1
size: .
J: TRBJ2-1
V: TRBV20-1
CDR3: CSARDMDRESQSYNEQFF
DNA: TGCAGTGCTAGAGATATGGACAGGGAGTCTCAGTCCTACAATGAGCAGTTCTTC

D: .
size: .
J: TRBJ2-2
V: TRBV7-2
CDR3: CAERISADTGELFF
DNA: TGTGCCGAGCGGATTTCGGCAGACACCGGGGAGCTGTTTTTT

D: .
size: .
J: TRBJ1-5
V: TRBV4-2
CDR3: CASSQEGLTSGGTDTQHF
DNA: TGTGCCAGCAGCCAAGAGGGCCTGACTAGCGGGGGCACAGATACGCAGCATTTT

D: TRBD2
size: few
J: TRBJ2-2
V: TRBV28
CDR3: CASSIGLAGGPGTGELFF
DNA: TGTGCCAGCAGTATTGGACTAGCGGGGGGGCCGGGCACCGGGGAGCTGTTTTTT

D: .
size: once
J: TRBJ2-1
V: TRBV3-1
CDR3: CASSSRGRNKFF
DNA: TGTGCCAGCAGCTCACGGGGCAGGAATAAGTTCTTC

D: TRBD2
size: .
J: TRBJ2-3
V: TRBV7-9
CDR3: CASSLGLAGRQDTQYF
DNA: TGTGCCAGCAGCTTGGGACTAGCGGGGCGTCAAGATACGCAGTATTTT

D: TRBD1
size: few
J: TRBJ2-1
V: TRBV2
CDR3: CASRAGQVDLEQFF
DNA: TGTGCCAGCAGGGCGGGACAGGTAGACCTTGAGCAGTTCTTC

D: .
size: few
J: TRBJ2-4
V: TRBV7-2
CDR3: CASSRRGDIQYF
DNA: TGTGCCAGCAGCCGCAGGGGTGACATTCAGTACTTC

D: .
size: .
J: TRBJ2-7
V: TRBV27
CDR3: CASSKIGTPSYEQYF
DNA: TGTGCCAGCAGCAAGATAGGGACACCCTCCTACGAGCAGTACTTC

D: .
size: once
J: TRBJ2-7
V: TRBV15
CDR3: CATSPYGGLGEQYF
DNA: TGTGCCACCAGCCCGTACGGGGGGCTAGGTGAGCAGTACTTC